The source of this T cell receptor (beta chain) is a study of T cell responses to AZD1222 COVID-19 vaccine. Study observations and caveats: Most donors were white British, females outnumbered males, and clonal diversity was possibly underestimated.

The table came from immunoSEQ multiplex PCR; TCRdb's copy has only in-frame clones and leaves some out. The table records hundreds of thousands of clones, 90% to 95% of them present only once. As regards this clone: As yet, its antigen is unknown.

This sequence originates from an adult in good health. Sample: peripheral blood, taken on day 0 of MenACWY control vaccination.

Here the CDR3 DNA reads TGTGCCAGCAGCTTAGATCTACTAGCGGGGGCCACCTACGAGCAGTACTTC. Its protein product is CASSLDLLAGATYEQYF. The V and J genes are TRBV11-2 and TRBJ2-7; 11 bases line up with TRBD2. Germline V gives CDR1 SGHAT, CDR2 FQNNGV. V gave up 0 bases and J gave up 2 bases; unmatched junction bases: 6. The CDR3 is 17 amino acids. The full variable domain, with the rest looked up from reference TRBV11-2 and TRBJ2-7, is EAGVAQSPRYKIIEKRQSVAFWCNPISGHATLYWYQQILGQGPKLLIQFQNNGVVDDSQLPKDRFSAERLKGVDSTLKIQPAKLEDSAVYLCASSLDLLAGATYEQYFGPGTRLTVT.